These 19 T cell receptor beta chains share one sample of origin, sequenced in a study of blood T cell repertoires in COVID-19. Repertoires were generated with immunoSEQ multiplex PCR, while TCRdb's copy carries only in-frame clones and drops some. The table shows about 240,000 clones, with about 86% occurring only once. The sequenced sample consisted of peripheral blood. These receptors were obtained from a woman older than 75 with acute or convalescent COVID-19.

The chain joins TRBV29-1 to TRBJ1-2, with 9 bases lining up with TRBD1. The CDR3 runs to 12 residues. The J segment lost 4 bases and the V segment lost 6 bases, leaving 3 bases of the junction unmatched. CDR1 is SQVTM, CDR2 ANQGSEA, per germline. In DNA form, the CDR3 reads TGCAGCGTGGGACAGGGACTCTATGGCTACACCTTC. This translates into CSVGQGLYGYTF.

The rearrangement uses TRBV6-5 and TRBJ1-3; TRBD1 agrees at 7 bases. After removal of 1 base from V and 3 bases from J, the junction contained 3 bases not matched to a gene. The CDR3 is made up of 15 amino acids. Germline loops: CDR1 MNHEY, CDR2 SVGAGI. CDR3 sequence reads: CASSYFDRDGNTIYF. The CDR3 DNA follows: TGTGCCAGCAGTTACTTTGACAGGGATGGAAACACCATATATTTT.

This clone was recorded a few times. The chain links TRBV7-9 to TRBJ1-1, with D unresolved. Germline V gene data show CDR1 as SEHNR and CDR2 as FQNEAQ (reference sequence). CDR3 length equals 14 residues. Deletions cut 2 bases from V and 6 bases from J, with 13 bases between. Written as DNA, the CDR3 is TGTGCCAGCAGCTTAAGGAATGGAGCATCTGAAGCTTTCTTT. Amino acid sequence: CASSLRNGASEAFF.

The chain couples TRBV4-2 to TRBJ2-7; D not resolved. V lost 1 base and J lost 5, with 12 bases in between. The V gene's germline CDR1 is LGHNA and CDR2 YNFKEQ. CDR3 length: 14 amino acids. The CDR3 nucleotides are TGTGCCAGCAGCCAAGGGGCAGCTTCCAACGAGCAGTACTTC. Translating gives CASSQGAASNEQYF.

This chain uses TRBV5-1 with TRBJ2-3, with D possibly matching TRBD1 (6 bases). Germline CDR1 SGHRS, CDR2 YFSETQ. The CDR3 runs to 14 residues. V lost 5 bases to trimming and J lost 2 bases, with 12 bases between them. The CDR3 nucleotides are TGCGCCAGCAGACCACGGGACACCACAGATACGCAGTATTTT. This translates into CASRPRDTTDTQYF.

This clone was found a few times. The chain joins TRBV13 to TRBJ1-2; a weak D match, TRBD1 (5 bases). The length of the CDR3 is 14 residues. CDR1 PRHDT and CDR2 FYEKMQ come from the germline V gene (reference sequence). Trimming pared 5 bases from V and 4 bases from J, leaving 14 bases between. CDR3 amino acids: CASSNRWSPYGYTF. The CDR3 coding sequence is TGTGCCAGCAGCAACAGGTGGTCCCCCTATGGCTACACCTTC.

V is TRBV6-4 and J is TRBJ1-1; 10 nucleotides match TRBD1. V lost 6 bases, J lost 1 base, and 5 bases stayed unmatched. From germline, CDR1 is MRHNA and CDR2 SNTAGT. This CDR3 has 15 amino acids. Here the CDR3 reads CASRPTGGSNTEAFF. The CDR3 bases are TGTGCCAGCAGACCGACAGGGGGCTCGAACACTGAAGCTTTCTTT.

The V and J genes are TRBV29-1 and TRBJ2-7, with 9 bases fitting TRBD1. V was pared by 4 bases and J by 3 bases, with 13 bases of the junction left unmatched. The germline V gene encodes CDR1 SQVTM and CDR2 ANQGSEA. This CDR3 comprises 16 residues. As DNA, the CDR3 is TGCAGCGTTGGAGGCCTCCGGACAGGGGACTTCTACGAGCAGTACTTC. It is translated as CSVGGLRTGDFYEQYF.

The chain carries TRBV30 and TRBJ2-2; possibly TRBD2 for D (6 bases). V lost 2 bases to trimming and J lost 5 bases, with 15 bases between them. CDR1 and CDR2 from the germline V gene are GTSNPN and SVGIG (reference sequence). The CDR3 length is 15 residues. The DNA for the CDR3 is TGTGCCTGGAGTCGGGCGGGGAAAGGGACCGGGGAGCTGTTTTTT. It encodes CAWSRAGKGTGELFF.

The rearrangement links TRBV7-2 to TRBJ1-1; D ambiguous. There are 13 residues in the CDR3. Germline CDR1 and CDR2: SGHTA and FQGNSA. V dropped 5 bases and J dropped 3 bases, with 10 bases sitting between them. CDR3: CASSPRIYTEAFF. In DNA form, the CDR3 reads TGTGCCAGCAGCCCCAGGATATACACTGAAGCTTTCTTT.

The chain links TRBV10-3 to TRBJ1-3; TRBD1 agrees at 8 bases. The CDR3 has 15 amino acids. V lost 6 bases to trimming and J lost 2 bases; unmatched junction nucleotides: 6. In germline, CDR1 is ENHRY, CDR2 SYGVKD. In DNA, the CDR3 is TGTGCCATCAGCCGAGACAGGGGACCTGGAAACACCATATATTTT. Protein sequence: CAISRDRGPGNTIYF.

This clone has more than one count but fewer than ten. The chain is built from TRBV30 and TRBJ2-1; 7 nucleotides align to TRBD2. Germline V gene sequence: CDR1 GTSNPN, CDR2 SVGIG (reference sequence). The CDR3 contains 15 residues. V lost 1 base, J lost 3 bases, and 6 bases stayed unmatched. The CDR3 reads CAWSAQRGHYNEQFF. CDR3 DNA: TGTGCCTGGAGTGCCCAGCGGGGCCACTACAATGAGCAGTTCTTC.

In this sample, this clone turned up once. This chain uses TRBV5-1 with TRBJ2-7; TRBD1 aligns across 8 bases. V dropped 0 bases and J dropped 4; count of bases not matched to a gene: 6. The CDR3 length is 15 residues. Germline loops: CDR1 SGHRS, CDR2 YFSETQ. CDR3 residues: CASSLAGTGPYEQYF. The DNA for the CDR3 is TGCGCCAGCAGCTTGGCCGGGACAGGCCCGTACGAGCAGTACTTC.

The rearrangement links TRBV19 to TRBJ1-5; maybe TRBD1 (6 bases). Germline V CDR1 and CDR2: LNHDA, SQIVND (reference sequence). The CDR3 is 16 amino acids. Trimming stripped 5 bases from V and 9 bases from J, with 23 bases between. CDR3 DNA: TGTGCCAGTAGTGGGCCTGGGCAGGGGTGGTTGAGGCCCCAGCATTTT. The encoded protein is CASSGPGQGWLRPQHF.

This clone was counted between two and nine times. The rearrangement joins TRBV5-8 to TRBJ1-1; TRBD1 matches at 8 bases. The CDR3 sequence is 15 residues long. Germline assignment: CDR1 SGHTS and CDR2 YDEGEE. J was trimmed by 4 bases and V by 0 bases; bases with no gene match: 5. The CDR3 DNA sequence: TGTGCCAGCAGCTTGGGACAGGGGAAGGTCACTGAAGCTTTCTTT. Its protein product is CASSLGQGKVTEAFF.

The CDR3 spells CASSQKGDGYTF. Written as DNA, the CDR3 is TGTGCCAGCAGCCAAAAGGGAGATGGCTACACCTTC. J is TRBJ1-2 and V is TRBV3-1 (or the pseudogene TRBV3-2); D gene ambiguous. Trimming cost V 2 bases and J 6 bases, with 7 bases left between them. CDR3 length equals 12 residues. Germline CDR1 LGHDT, CDR2 YNNKEL (reference sequence).

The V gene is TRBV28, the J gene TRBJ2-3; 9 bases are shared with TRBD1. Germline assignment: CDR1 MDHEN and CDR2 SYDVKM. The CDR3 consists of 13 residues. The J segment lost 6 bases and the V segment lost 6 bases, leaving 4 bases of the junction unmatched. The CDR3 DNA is TGTGCCAGCAGGGACAGGGGCCGGGATACGCAGTATTTT. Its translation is CASRDRGRDTQYF.

The CDR3 spells CASSDRAGLLYEQYF. As DNA, the CDR3 is TGTGCCAGCAGTGACAGGGCAGGCCTTTTGTACGAGCAGTACTTC. This rearrangement joins TRBV2 to TRBJ2-7; possible D gene TRBD1, 5 bases. Germline CDR1 reads SNHLY; CDR2 reads FYNNEI. The CDR3 runs to 15 residues. V was trimmed by 3 bases and J by 4 bases, leaving 16 bases between them.

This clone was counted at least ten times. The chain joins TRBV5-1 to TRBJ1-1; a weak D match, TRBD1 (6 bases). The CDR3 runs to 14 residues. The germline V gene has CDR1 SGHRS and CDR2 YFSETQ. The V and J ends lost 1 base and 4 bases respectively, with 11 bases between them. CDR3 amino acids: CASSLSGRGTEAFF. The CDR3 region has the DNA TGCGCCAGCAGCTTGTCTGGCAGGGGCACTGAAGCTTTCTTT.